A single sample is the source of the 12 T cell receptor beta chains below, sequenced in a study of cytomegalovirus exposure and HLA in healthy donors. With 60 Vbeta and 13 Jbeta primers, the PCR was carried out. TCRdb's copy holds only in-frame clones and misses some; the assay was immunoSEQ multiplex PCR. Found here are around 180,000 clones, 85% of them singletons; the top ten hold 1%. The sequencing input was PBMCs. These receptors were taken from a boy aged 2 to 9 in good health and CMV-seronegative.

The V call is TRBV25-1, the J call TRBJ1-1; 10 positions agree with TRBD1. Germline V gene data show CDR1 as MGHDK and CDR2 as SYGVNS. The CDR3 totals 15 residues. After removal of 3 bases from V and 3 bases from J, the junction contained 4 bases not matched to a gene. The CDR3 loop is CASSDPGQGDTEAFF. In DNA, the CDR3 is TGTGCCAGCAGTGACCCCGGACAGGGGGACACTGAAGCTTTCTTT.

The chain joins TRBV15 to TRBJ2-3; perhaps TRBD2 as D (6 bases). CDR1 is LNHNV, CDR2 YYDKDF, per germline (reference sequence). The length of the CDR3 is 21 residues. The V gene lost 0 bases and the J gene lost 2 bases, with 27 bases spanning the gap. CDR3 in amino acids: CATSRDGFFLLGRGDTDTQYF. CDR3 nucleotides: TGTGCCACCAGCAGAGATGGGTTTTTCCTCCTGGGGCGGGGTGACACAGATACGCAGTATTTT.

The chain couples TRBV6-5 to TRBJ1-1; D may be TRBD1 (5 bases). Trimming shortened V by 4 bases and J by 5 bases, and 8 bases separated the two germline ends. The germline V gene encodes CDR1 MNHEY and CDR2 SVGAGI. This CDR3 contains 12 residues. CDR3: CASSSGLTEAFF. In DNA form, the CDR3 reads TGTGCCAGCAGTTCAGGGCTTACTGAAGCTTTCTTT.

The rearrangement links TRBV7-8 to TRBJ1-5, with 11 nucleotides matching TRBD1. The CDR3 length is 18 residues. Germline loops: CDR1 SGHVS, CDR2 FQNEAQ. Losses at the gene ends were 3 bases for V and 2 bases for J; bases not matched to a gene: 9. In nucleotides, the CDR3 is TGTGCCAGCAGCTTCCGGGACAGGGGGATCCTTGGCAATCAGCCCCAGCATTTT. It translates to CASSFRDRGILGNQPQHF.

V usage is TRBV18 and J usage is TRBJ1-5; D is uncertain. Germline loops: CDR1 KGHSH, CDR2 LQKENI. Trimming stripped 3 bases from V and 6 bases from J, with 9 bases between. This CDR3 region has 13 residues. This CDR3 is CASSPLGGQPQHF. The CDR3 nucleotides read TGTGCCAGCTCACCCCTTGGAGGTCAGCCCCAGCATTTT.

This chain joins TRBV6-1 and TRBJ1-2; 8 bases agree with TRBD1. J gave up 5 bases and V 4 bases, and 15 bases lay outside the gene matches. Germline V gene lookup returns CDR1 MNHNS and CDR2 SASEGT. The CDR3 has 17 residues. CDR3 sequence: CASSAPRVQGGKYGYTF. CDR3 in DNA: TGTGCCAGCAGTGCCCCACGGGTACAGGGGGGGAAGTATGGCTACACCTTC.

Details on this clone: This specimen includes other DNA sequences encoding the same CDR3. The chain carries TRBV19 and TRBJ2-7; D is undetermined. Germline values: CDR1 LNHDA, CDR2 SQIVND (reference sequence). This CDR3 spans 12 amino acids. V dropped 3 bases and J dropped 3 bases, with 6 bases sitting between them. The CDR3 loop is CASSISVYEQYF. The CDR3 DNA reads TGTGCCAGTAGTATCTCTGTCTACGAGCAGTACTTC. Using reference TRBV19 and TRBJ2-7 for the parts outside the CDR3, the full variable domain is DGGITQSPKYLFRKEGQNVTLSCEQNLNHDAMYWYRQDPGQGLRLIYYSQIVNDFQKGDIAEGYSVSREKKESFPLTVTSAQKNPTAFYLCASSISVYEQYFGPGTRLTVT.

The rearrangement joins TRBV4-2 to TRBJ1-5; D ambiguous. This CDR3 has 13 amino acids. Germline loops: CDR1 LGHNA, CDR2 YNFKEQ. V lost 4 bases, J lost 6 bases, and 10 bases lay in between. The CDR3 nucleotides read TGTGCCAGCAGCCCACCCCCAGGTCAGCCCCAGCATTTT. This encodes CASSPPPGQPQHF.

The chain couples TRBV5-1 to TRBJ2-1, with 10 bases matching TRBD1. The CDR3 sequence is 15 residues long. CDR1 is SGHRS and CDR2 is YFSETQ in the germline V gene. V was clipped by 4 bases and J by 3 bases; unmatched bases: 4. The CDR3 DNA reads as TGCGCCAGCAGCCTGGGGACAGGGGTCTACAATGAGCAGTTCTTC. This translates into CASSLGTGVYNEQFF.

On this clone: The same CDR3 also results from other DNA sequences found in this sample. The J gene is TRBJ2-3, the V gene TRBV5-4, with 8 bases fitting TRBD2. Looked up from germline, CDR1 is SGHNT and CDR2 is YYREEE (reference sequence). V lost 4 bases and J lost 5; bases outside the gene matches: 9. This CDR3 comprises 15 residues. CDR3 protein: CASSGVGGGIDTQYF. The CDR3 coding sequence is TGTGCCAGCAGCGGGGTCGGGGGGGGTATAGATACGCAGTATTTT.

V and J are TRBV11-2 and TRBJ1-3; possibly TRBD1 for D (6 bases). The V gene lost 0 bases and the J gene lost 0 bases, with 12 bases spanning the gap. The length of the CDR3 is 17 residues. Germline V lookup: CDR1 SGHAT, CDR2 FQNNGV. CDR3 bases: TGTGCCAGCAGCTTAGAAAGAGGGGGAGTCTCTGGAAACACCATATATTTT. Amino acid sequence: CASSLERGGVSGNTIYF.

This chain joins TRBV6-1 and TRBJ2-7; a weak D match, TRBD2 (5 bases). Trimming stripped 0 bases from V and 7 bases from J, with 10 bases between. Germline CDR1 MNHNS, CDR2 SASEGT. CDR3 length: 13 amino acids. In DNA, the CDR3 is TGTGCCAGCAGTGAAGCGCGGGTGGGGGAGCAGTACTTC. Translated: CASSEARVGEQYF.